This TCR beta chain is from a study of OX40 agonist ivuxolimab in advanced cancers. The CDR3 is 17 residues long. V was trimmed by 1 base and J by 3 bases, leaving 13 bases between them. CDR1 and CDR2 from the germline V gene are SGHDN and FVKESK. Sequenced by immunoSEQ multiplex PCR; TCRdb stores in-frame clones only, minus some. The profile shows tens of thousands of clones, 80% to 90% of them singletons. This TCR was recovered from an adult with an advanced solid tumor such as melanoma, head and neck, liver or kidney cancer. The material sequenced was CD4+ or CD8+ T cells sorted from blood, taken in a trial of the OX40 agonist ivuxolimab. V is TRBV14 and J is TRBJ2-6; D uncertain. CDR3 sequence: CASSQVRATGGANVLTF. The CDR3 bases are TGTGCCAGCAGCCAAGTTCGCGCGACTGGTGGGGCCAACGTCCTGACTTTC.